The clone carrying this TCR beta chain was recorded at least ten times. The antigen is unknown. The data were obtained in a study of T-cell memory formation after mild COVID-19. Study results and caveats: Memory cells collected pre-infection included some clones that later responded, suggesting cross-reactive memory joined.

Germline CDR1 SGHTA, CDR2 FQGNSA. V lost 4 bases and J lost 6; bases outside the gene matches: 11. The CDR3 totals 16 residues. TCRdb reprocessed the 5' RACE reads via MiXCR and lists one record per CDR3 protein. The sample yields about 340,000 distinct CDR3 sequences, roughly 15% seen once. The chain has TRBV7-2 and TRBJ2-3, with 9 positions matching TRBD2. This receptor was taken from a man aged 18-30 years who had mild COVID-19 (a few samples of this study predate the infection). Cell type and time point are not known. The specimen sequenced was PBMCs or a T cell subset sorted from them (not recorded which). The CDR3 loop is CASSSPLRGGMDTQYF. The CDR3 nucleotides are TGTGCCAGCAGCTCCCCCCTGCGGGGGGGGATGGATACGCAGTATTTT. The full variable domain, rest sourced from reference TRBV7-2 and TRBJ2-3, is GAGVSQSPSNKVTEKGKDVELRCDPISGHTALYWYRQSLGQGLEFLIYFQGNSAPDKSGLPSDRFSAERTGGSVSTLTIQRTQQEDSAVYLCASSSPLRGGMDTQYFGPGTRLTVL.